The 5 T cell receptor beta chains reported below all come from one sample, sequenced in a study of cytomegalovirus exposure and HLA in healthy donors. The PCR had 60 Vbeta and 13 Jbeta primers. Sequencing was performed with immunoSEQ multiplex PCR; in TCRdb, only in-frame clones are kept and a portion is missing. This sample has about 120,000 clones, with less than 20% found just once. The sample taken for sequencing was PBMCs. Receptors were obtained from a woman younger than 30 in good health and CMV-seronegative.

The J gene is TRBJ1-1, the V gene TRBV10-2, with 10 nucleotides matching TRBD1. Trimming removed 6 bases from V and 4 bases from J; junction bases left unmatched: 5. The CDR3 loop spans 14 amino acids. CDR1 is WSHSY and CDR2 is SAAADI in the germline V gene. CDR3 in amino acids: CASRAGTGATEAFF. CDR3 bases: TGCGCCAGCAGAGCCGGGACAGGGGCCACTGAAGCTTTCTTT.

The V call is TRBV5-1, the J call TRBJ1-3; possible D gene TRBD1, 6 bases. The germline V gene encodes CDR1 SGHRS and CDR2 YFSETQ. Between the trimmed V and J ends, which lost 3 bases and 0 bases, there was a span of 7 bases. This CDR3 has 14 residues. The CDR3 sequence: CASSSDSSGNTIYF. For the CDR3, the DNA is TGCGCCAGCAGCTCGGACAGCTCTGGAAACACCATATATTTT.

The chain uses TRBV6-1 and TRBJ1-5, with D possibly being TRBD1 (6 bases). The CDR3 covers 17 residues. Germline values: CDR1 MNHNS, CDR2 SASEGT. V was trimmed by 2 bases and J by 2 bases, leaving 16 bases between them. The CDR3 DNA is TGTGCCAGCAGTGAATCGCACGTAAACAGGGGCAATCAGCCCCAGCATTTT. Amino acids: CASSESHVNRGNQPQHF.

The sample holds a few counts of this clone. The J gene is TRBJ1-2, the V gene TRBV28; maybe TRBD1 (5 bases). V lost 2 bases and J lost 9, with 10 bases in between. Germline V gene lookup returns CDR1 MDHEN and CDR2 SYDVKM. The CDR3 contains 12 residues. The CDR3 sequence is CASSLGTACYTF. CDR3 DNA: TGTGCCAGCAGTTTAGGGACTGCCTGCTACACCTTC.

This chain links TRBV4-1 with TRBJ2-7; TRBD2 matches 14 bases. CDR1 and CDR2 (germline): MGHRA, YSYEKL. This CDR3 has 16 amino acids. The V segment lost 0 bases and the J segment 3 bases; nucleotides outside the gene matches: 1. This CDR3 reads CASSQEGLAGDYEQYF. In DNA form, the CDR3 reads TGCGCCAGCAGCCAAGAGGGACTAGCGGGGGACTACGAGCAGTACTTC.